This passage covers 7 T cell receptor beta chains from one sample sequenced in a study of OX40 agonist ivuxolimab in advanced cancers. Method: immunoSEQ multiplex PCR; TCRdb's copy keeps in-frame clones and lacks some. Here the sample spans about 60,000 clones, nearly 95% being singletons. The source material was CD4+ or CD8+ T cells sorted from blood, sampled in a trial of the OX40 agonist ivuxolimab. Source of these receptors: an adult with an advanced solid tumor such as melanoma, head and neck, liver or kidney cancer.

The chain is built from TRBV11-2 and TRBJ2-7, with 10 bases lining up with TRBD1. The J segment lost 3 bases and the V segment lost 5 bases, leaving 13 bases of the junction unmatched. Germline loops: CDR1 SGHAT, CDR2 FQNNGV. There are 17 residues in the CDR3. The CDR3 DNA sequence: TGTGCCAGCAGCAACCCCCATGGGGACAGGGGAGACTACGAGCAGTACTTC. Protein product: CASSNPHGDRGDYEQYF.

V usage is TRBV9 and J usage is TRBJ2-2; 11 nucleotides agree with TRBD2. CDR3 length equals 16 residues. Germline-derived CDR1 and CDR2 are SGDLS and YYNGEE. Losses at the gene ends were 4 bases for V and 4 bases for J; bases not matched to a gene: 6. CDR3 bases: TGTGCCAGCAGCCCTCTAGCGGGAGGCGGCACCGGGGAGCTGTTTTTT. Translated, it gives CASSPLAGGGTGELFF.

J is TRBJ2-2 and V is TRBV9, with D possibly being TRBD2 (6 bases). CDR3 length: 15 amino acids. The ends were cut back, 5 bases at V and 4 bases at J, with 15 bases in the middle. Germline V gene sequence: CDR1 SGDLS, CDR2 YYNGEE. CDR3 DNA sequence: TGTGCCAGCAGGCTGGGGGGAGCTGGCACCGGGGAGCTGTTTTTT. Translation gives CASRLGGAGTGELFF.

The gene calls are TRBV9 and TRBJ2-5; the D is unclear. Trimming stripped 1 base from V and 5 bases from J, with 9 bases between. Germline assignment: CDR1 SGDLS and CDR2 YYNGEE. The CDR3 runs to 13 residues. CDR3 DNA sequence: TGTGCCAGCAGCGTATCGGAAGCGGAGACCCAGTACTTC. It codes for CASSVSEAETQYF. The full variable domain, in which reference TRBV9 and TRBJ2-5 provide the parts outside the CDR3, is DSGVTQTPKHLITATGQRVTLRCSPRSGDLSVYWYQQSLDQGLQFLIQYYNGEERAKGNILERFSAQQFPDLHSELNLSSLELGDSALYFCASSVSEAETQYFGPGTRLLVL.

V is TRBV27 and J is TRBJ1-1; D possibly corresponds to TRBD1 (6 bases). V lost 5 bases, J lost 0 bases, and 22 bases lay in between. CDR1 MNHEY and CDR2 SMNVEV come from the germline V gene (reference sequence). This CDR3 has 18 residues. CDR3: CASSPWTDSTAMNTEAFF. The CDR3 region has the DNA TGTGCCAGCAGTCCATGGACAGACTCCACCGCTATGAACACTGAAGCTTTCTTT.

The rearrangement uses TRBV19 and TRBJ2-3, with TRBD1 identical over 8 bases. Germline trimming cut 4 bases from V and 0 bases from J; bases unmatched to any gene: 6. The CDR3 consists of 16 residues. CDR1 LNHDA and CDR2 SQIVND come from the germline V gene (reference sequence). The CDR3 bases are TGTGCCAGTAGTACCCTCGGGACAGGAAGCACAGATACGCAGTATTTT. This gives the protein CASSTLGTGSTDTQYF.

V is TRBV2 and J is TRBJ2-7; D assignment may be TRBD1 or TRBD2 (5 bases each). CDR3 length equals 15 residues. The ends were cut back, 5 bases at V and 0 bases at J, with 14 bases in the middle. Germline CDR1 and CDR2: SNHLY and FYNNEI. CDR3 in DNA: TGTGCCAGCAGTACCCCAGGGACGGACTCCTACGAGCAGTACTTC. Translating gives CASSTPGTDSYEQYF. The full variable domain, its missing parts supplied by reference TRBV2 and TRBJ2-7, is EPEVTQTPSHQVTQMGQEVILRCVPISNHLYFYWYRQILGQKVEFLVSFYNNEISEKSEIFDDQFSVERPDGSNFTLKIRSTKLEDSAMYFCASSTPGTDSYEQYFGPGTRLTVT.